The rows below give T cell receptor beta chains drawn from one sample of a study of T cell responses to AZD1222 COVID-19 vaccine. Profiled with immunoSEQ multiplex PCR; TCRdb holds only in-frame clones, not every one. The profile shows some 92,000 clones, roughly nine tenths of them singletons. Sequencing was performed on peripheral blood, taken on day 0 of AZD1222 vaccination. The receptors originated from an adult in good health. Both conserved end residues are part of each CDR3. Each record gives: J gene, V gene, clone size, D gene, CDR3 DNA, CDR3 protein. The D gene is left open where the match is weak. Some rows mark clone size as missing; the rest say once, few, many or name a class of expanded clone.

>TRBJ1-6|TRBV3-1/TRBV3-2|-|-
TGTGCCAGCAGCCAAAGGGTGGCAGGCCAAGGCTTCCTCCACTTT
CASSQRVAGQGFLHF
>TRBJ2-7|TRBV5-5|-|TRBD2
TGTGCCAGCAGCATTACTAGCGGGGGGACCTACGAGCAGTACTTC
CASSITSGGTYEQYF
>TRBJ2-7|TRBV5-1|-|TRBD2
TGCGCCAGCGCGGATAGCGGGAGAAACCCCTACGAGCAGTACTTC
CASADSGRNPYEQYF
>TRBJ1-5|TRBV6-1|-|-
TGTGCCAGCAGTGAAGGTCTGGGGGGTCAGCCCCAGCATTTT
CASSEGLGGQPQHF
>TRBJ2-1|TRBV6-5|-|-
TGTGCCAGCAGTTCCCCCGGACAAGAGCAGTTCTTC
CASSSPGQEQFF
>TRBJ1-1|TRBV7-9|-|TRBD1
TGTGCCAGCAGCCCCAGGATGGTAGGGACAGGGATGGAGAACACTGAAGCTTTCTTT
CASSPRMVGTGMENTEAFF
>TRBJ2-3|TRBV6-4|-|-
TGTGCCAGCAGTGAAAAGGAGTTAACAGATACGCAGTATTTT
CASSEKELTDTQYF
>TRBJ2-1|TRBV7-3|-|-
TGTGCCAGCAGCGCGACAGGGGGATCTAGCGGGAATGAGCAGTTCTTC
CASSATGGSSGNEQFF
>TRBJ1-2|TRBV18|-|-
TGTGCCAGCTCACGAGTATCAGGATCCTATGGCTACACCTTC
CASSRVSGSYGYTF
>TRBJ1-1|TRBV7-3|once|-
TGTGCCAGCAGTGACTTGGGGGCGCTTGCTGAAGCTTTCTTT
CASSDLGALAEAFF
>TRBJ1-1|TRBV20-1|few|TRBD1
TGCAGTGCTAGTCCCGACAGGGACCGCATGAACACTGAAGCTTTCTTT
CSASPDRDRMNTEAFF
>TRBJ1-2|TRBV3-1/TRBV3-2|few|-
TGTGCCAGCAGCCAAACTAAGCCCTTAACAGAAAGCGATGGCTACACCTTC
CASSQTKPLTESDGYTF
>TRBJ1-2|TRBV12-3/TRBV12-4|-|-
TGTGCCAGCAGCCCACTTCACACCTTC
CASSPLHTF
>TRBJ2-1|TRBV7-2|-|-
TGTGCCAGCAGCTTAGACGGGACGTCCTACAATGAGCAGTTCTTC
CASSLDGTSYNEQFF
>TRBJ1-2|TRBV5-8|-|TRBD1
TGTGCCAGCAGCTTGTACAGGGGTAACTATGGCTACACCTTC
CASSLYRGNYGYTF
>TRBJ2-1|TRBV24-1|-|-
TGTGCCACCAGTGATCCGGGACTGGGCCTCGGCGATGAGCAGTTCTTC
CATSDPGLGLGDEQFF
>TRBJ1-5|TRBV4-2|once|TRBD1
TGTGCCAGCAGCCAAGATCGGACAGGGAGGAATCAGCCCCAGCATTTT
CASSQDRTGRNQPQHF
>TRBJ2-2|TRBV2|-|TRBD1
TGTGCCAGCAGTCGGGACAGGGGGACTACCGGGGAGCTGTTTTTT
CASSRDRGTTGELFF
>TRBJ2-7|TRBV5-1|-|TRBD2
TGCGCCAGCAGCAAGGGGACTAGCGGATACGAGCAGTACTTC
CASSKGTSGYEQYF
>TRBJ2-1|TRBV12-5|-|-
TGTGCTAGTGGTTCTCCGGGCAGCCAGTACAATGAGCAGTTCTTC
CASGSPGSQYNEQFF
>TRBJ1-1|TRBV5-1|-|-
TGCGCCAGCAGCTTGGCCAGATTGAACACTGAAGCTTTCTTT
CASSLARLNTEAFF
>TRBJ1-1|TRBV29-1|-|TRBD1
TGCAGCTCTGTAGGGACAGGTAAGGGAACTGAAGCTTTCTTT
CSSVGTGKGTEAFF
>TRBJ1-6|TRBV15|-|-
TGTGCCACCAGCAGAAAGGACGGCCGCTTCCACTTT
CATSRKDGRFHF
>TRBJ2-2|TRBV29-1|-|-
TGCAGCGTTGAATCCGGGACACGAACCGGGGAGCTGTTTTTT
CSVESGTRTGELFF
>TRBJ1-3|TRBV15|-|TRBD1
TGTGCCACCAGCAGCGGACAGGCGGTAGGAAACACCATATATTTT
CATSSGQAVGNTIYF
>TRBJ2-2|TRBV7-2|-|-
TGTGCCAGCAGCGTCGGGTCTACCGGGGAGCTGTTTTTT
CASSVGSTGELFF
>TRBJ1-1|TRBV2|-|-
TGTGCCAGCAGTGTGAGAGGGGTCCCGAACACTGAAGCTTTCTTT
CASSVRGVPNTEAFF
>TRBJ1-4|TRBV13|-|-
TGTGCCAGCAGCCAGACAATACATAATGAAAAACTGTTTTTT
CASSQTIHNEKLFF
>TRBJ2-3|TRBV10-1|once|TRBD2
TGCGCCAGCAGCGGAGCGGGGAGCACAGATACGCAGTATTTT
CASSGAGSTDTQYF
>TRBJ2-1|TRBV6-4|-|TRBD2
TGTGCCAGCAGTGATGTCGCGGGGGTGCAGTTCTTC
CASSDVAGVQFF
>TRBJ2-2|TRBV10-1|-|-
TGCGCCAGCAGTCAGGGGTTGAGCACCGGGGAGCTGTTTTTT
CASSQGLSTGELFF
>TRBJ1-5|TRBV3-1/TRBV3-2|-|TRBD1
TGTGCCAGCAGCAAAGAGGGACAGGGCCGGGCTCAGCCCCAGCATTTT
CASSKEGQGRAQPQHF
>TRBJ1-2|TRBV7-9|-|-
TGTGCCAGCAGCCCCTCTGGAGAAGGGGCTCGGGGCTACACCTTC
CASSPSGEGARGYTF
>TRBJ2-7|TRBV6-5|-|TRBD2
TGTGCCAGCAGGGGGACTAGCGGGGTTGAGCAGTACTTC
CASRGTSGVEQYF
>TRBJ1-1|TRBV30|-|-
TGTGCCTGGAACGGGGCGACGAACACTGAAGCTTTCTTT
CAWNGATNTEAFF
>TRBJ1-2|TRBV30|-|-
TGTGCCTGGAGTATCGGGACACAGTATGGCTACACCTTC
CAWSIGTQYGYTF
>TRBJ2-3|TRBV2|few|-
TGTGCCGGCGGAGGGGTATTCACAGATACGCAGTATTTT
CAGGGVFTDTQYF
>TRBJ1-2|TRBV5-4|-|TRBD1
TGTGCCAGCAGCTTTGGACAGGAGGTGGCTGGCTACACCTTC
CASSFGQEVAGYTF
>TRBJ2-3|TRBV14|-|TRBD1
TGTGCCAGCAGCCTTCGACAGGGAAGGTCGGATACGCAGTATTTT
CASSLRQGRSDTQYF
>TRBJ1-4|TRBV6-5|once|TRBD1
TGTGCCAGCAGTTACCAAATCGACAGGGGAGATGAAAAACTGTTTTTT
CASSYQIDRGDEKLFF
>TRBJ1-1|TRBV3-1/TRBV3-2|-|-
TGTGCCAGCGGCTCGGGGGAAAGAGGGACTGAAGCTTTCTTT
CASGSGERGTEAFF
>TRBJ2-3|TRBV10-3|-|-
TGTGCCATCAGTGCGGAGGCGCTCAAACGGGGGTTTACGCAGTATTTT
CAISAEALKRGFTQYF
>TRBJ2-1|TRBV6-5|few|-
TGTGCCAGCAGCCCCCGGCAGGGTTCGTTCTTC
CASSPRQGSFF
>TRBJ1-6|TRBV9|once|-
TGTGCCAGCAGCGGAGGGGGATACATCAATTCACCCCTCCACTTT
CASSGGGYINSPLHF
>TRBJ2-5|TRBV2|-|TRBD1
TGTGCCAGCAGTGAGCCCCGGACAGGGGGAGGCGAGACCCAGTACTTC
CASSEPRTGGGETQYF
>TRBJ1-1|TRBV30|-|-
TGTGCCTGGAGTTCAGTCCTATTCAACACTGAAGCTTTCTTT
CAWSSVLFNTEAFF
>TRBJ1-1|TRBV14|-|-
TGTGCCAGCAGCCAAGATTTGGGGGCGAGAGCTTTCTTT
CASSQDLGARAFF
>TRBJ2-1|TRBV5-1|-|TRBD2
TGCGCCAGCAGCTTACTAGCGGGTGCAAATGAGCAGTTCTTC
CASSLLAGANEQFF
>TRBJ1-2|TRBV7-3|-|-
TGTGCCAGCAGCTTAATGACAGGTGATGGCTACACCTTC
CASSLMTGDGYTF
>TRBJ1-1|TRBV7-9|-|-
TGTGCCAGCAGCCGAACAGGACTTGAAGCTTTCTTT
CASSRTGLEAFF
>TRBJ2-2|TRBV12-2|-|-
TGTGCAAGTCGCCTTAAAACCCTGAACACCGGGGAGCTGTTTTTT
CASRLKTLNTGELFF
>TRBJ2-7|TRBV7-6|-|TRBD1
TGTGCCAGCGCGGGACAGGGGGCCCACGAGCAGTACTTC
CASAGQGAHEQYF
>TRBJ2-1|TRBV24-1|-|-
TGTGCCACCAGTGATTTGCGGGACGGTTACAATGAGCAGTTCTTC
CATSDLRDGYNEQFF
>TRBJ1-5|TRBV4-3|-|-
TGCGCCAGCAGCCAAGTCCTAGTGGGTGGGAATAGCAATCAGCCCCAGCATTTT
CASSQVLVGGNSNQPQHF
>TRBJ2-7|TRBV5-1|-|TRBD1
TGCGCCAGTAGCTCGGGACAGGGGGCTGTTGACGAGCAGTACTTC
CASSSGQGAVDEQYF
>TRBJ2-7|TRBV5-1|-|TRBD1
TGCGCCAGCAGCGCACAGGGGGCTTCCTACGAGCAGTACTTC
CASSAQGASYEQYF
>TRBJ1-5|TRBV4-3|few|TRBD1
TGCGCCAGCAGCCAAGACGGGACAGGTAATCAGCCCCAGCATTTT
CASSQDGTGNQPQHF
>TRBJ1-5|TRBV4-2|-|-
TGTGCCAGCAGCCAAGTGGGGAAGGGTCCCCAGCATTTT
CASSQVGKGPQHF
>TRBJ2-3|TRBV5-8|-|TRBD2
TGTGCCAGCAGCAGCCCCCGGGGGGGGATAACGACCGTCACAGATACGCAGTATTTT
CASSSPRGGITTVTDTQYF
>TRBJ1-6|TRBV30|-|-
TGTGCCTGGAAGGCACAGCTTAATTCACCCCTCCACTTT
CAWKAQLNSPLHF